Sequencing of this T cell receptor beta chain was carried out in a study of blood T cell repertoires in COVID-19. As for the study in general: PBMCs, B-cell-depleted T cells, or T cells were the source of the cDNA or gDNA that made up the material.

In the authors' workflow: Estimation of nucleated cell counts relied on the amplification of reference gene primers. Method: immunoSEQ multiplex PCR; TCRdb's copy keeps in-frame clones and lacks some. D and trimming come from the DNA, and the V and J calls and clone size come from that table. The repertoire holds some 30,000 clones, with around nine tenths as singletons. CDR3 length equals 17 residues. Looked up from germline, CDR1 is WNHNN and CDR2 is SYGVQD (reference sequence). Unmatched junction bases numbered 12, after V lost 2 bases and J lost 4 bases. The chain links TRBV10-1 to TRBJ2-3; 7 bases are a match to TRBD2. The sequenced sample was peripheral blood. The sequence was collected from a human donor in a cohort sampled during active COVID-19. The donor label of this sample is uncertain. CDR3 nucleotide sequence: TGCGCCAGCAGTGAGACCCCCAGCGGGAATGGAGCAGATACGCAGTATTTT. Translation: CASSETPSGNGADTQYF.